Listed here are 26 T cell receptor beta chains from one sample, sequenced in a study of beta chain features in type 1 diabetes. The study's findings and limits: Patients with Type 1 diabetes showed moderately but significantly shorter TCRB CDR3s in all four CD4+ subsets.

No cognate antigen is known for these TCRs. Expressed TCRB transcripts were sequenced after all isolated RNA was converted to cDNA. Data came from immunoSEQ multiplex PCR; TCRdb stores just in-frame clones and leaves some out. The sample yields 300,000 or so clones, roughly 14% seen once. The sequenced material came from naive CD4+ T cells from blood. These receptors originate from a woman in her late teens or twenties with type 1 diabetes.

This clone was picked up a small number of times. The V gene is TRBV29-1, the J gene TRBJ1-1, with 8 bases that match TRBD1. After removal of 6 bases from V and 4 bases from J, the junction contained 16 bases not matched to a gene. The length of the CDR3 is 16 residues. CDR1 is SQVTM and CDR2 is ANQGSEA in the germline V gene. The DNA of the CDR3 is TGCAGCGTGGGAGGTGACAGGGGCAATGTTGGCACTGAAGCTTTCTTT. As protein: CSVGGDRGNVGTEAFF. The entire variable domain, with the rest obtained from reference TRBV29-1 and TRBJ1-1, is as follows: SAVISQKPSRDICQRGTSLTIQCQVDSQVTMMFWYRQQPGQSLTLIATANQGSEATYESGFVIDKFPISRPNLTFSTLTVSNMSPEDSSIYLCSVGGDRGNVGTEAFFGQGTRLTVV.

The V gene is TRBV28, the J gene TRBJ2-5; D gene uncertain. Germline V gene data show CDR1 as MDHEN and CDR2 as SYDVKM. The CDR3 loop spans 13 amino acids. V dropped 8 bases and J dropped 4 bases, with 14 bases sitting between them. The CDR3 loop reads CASLLGGSETQYF. DNA for the CDR3: TGTGCCAGCCTACTCGGCGGTTCAGAGACCCAGTACTTC.

This clone was detected a few times. This sequence joins TRBV5-1 and TRBJ2-1; TRBD2 matches 12 bases. V shed 2 bases and J 8 bases; nucleotides not matched to a gene: 11. Germline values: CDR1 SGHRS, CDR2 YFSETQ. CDR3 length: 17 amino acids. The CDR3 DNA is TGCGCCAGCAGCTTAGGGACTAGCGGGCGTCCGGCCGATGAGCAGTTCTTC. Translated: CASSLGTSGRPADEQFF.

This clone came up a few times. The chain carries TRBV5-1 and TRBJ2-1, with D possibly being TRBD2 (6 bases). Trimming took off 2 bases at V and 9 bases at J, with 21 bases between the two ends. The CDR3 totals 16 residues. Germline CDR1 SGHRS, CDR2 YFSETQ. This CDR3 reads CASSLGATSYEREQFF. The CDR3 DNA reads as TGCGCCAGCAGCTTAGGTGCGACTAGTTATGAACGTGAGCAGTTCTTC.

This clone was seen more than once but under ten times. V gene TRBV30 combines with J gene TRBJ1-2; 7 bases line up with TRBD1. Germline CDR1 is GTSNPN and CDR2 is SVGIG (reference sequence). J was trimmed by 7 bases and V by 1 base; bases with no gene match: 6. The CDR3 runs 13 residues. CDR3 coding DNA: TGTGCCTGGAGTGGGGGGCAGGGGGGTGGCTACACCTTC. Translation: CAWSGGQGGGYTF.

This clone was counted a few times. V and J are TRBV11-3 and TRBJ2-5; D possibly corresponds to TRBD2 (6 bases). This CDR3 spans 13 amino acids. The germline V and J ends were trimmed by 0 bases and 9 bases, with 11 bases remaining between them. CDR1 is SGHNT, CDR2 YENEEA, per germline. The CDR3 DNA follows: TGTGCCAGCAGCTTAGATTCCGGAGGGGCCCAGTACTTC. Amino acid sequence: CASSLDSGGAQYF.

The sample holds a few counts of this clone. The chain couples TRBV2 to TRBJ2-2; D gene unclear. This CDR3 region has 14 residues. Trimming took 6 bases from V and 0 from J, leaving 8 bases between them. Per the germline V gene, CDR1 is SNHLY and CDR2 is FYNNEI. In DNA, the CDR3 is TGTGCCAGCAGACAGATCGCGAACACCGGGGAGCTGTTTTTT. This translates into CASRQIANTGELFF.

This clone was found a few times. The J gene is TRBJ2-7, the V gene TRBV2; weak D call: TRBD2 (7 bases). The length of the CDR3 is 13 residues. Germline assignment: CDR1 SNHLY and CDR2 FYNNEI. Trimming stripped 6 bases from V and 1 base from J, with 10 bases between. The CDR3 region has the DNA TGTGCCAGCAGAGGGGGGGATTCCTACGAGCAGTACGTC. This translates into CASRGGDSYEQYV.

A few counts support this clone. The rearrangement links TRBV11-2 to TRBJ2-3; tentatively, D is TRBD1 (6 bases). This CDR3 is 15 amino acids long. The V end was cut by 5 bases, the J end by 0 bases, with 12 bases between. CDR1 SGHAT and CDR2 FQNNGV come from the germline V gene. The CDR3 region is CASSPRTDSTDTQYF. The CDR3 nucleotides read TGTGCCAGCAGCCCTCGGACAGATAGCACAGATACGCAGTATTTT.

The gene calls are TRBV9 and TRBJ2-7, with TRBD1 identical over 9 bases. The germline V gene encodes CDR1 SGDLS and CDR2 YYNGEE. J was trimmed by 4 bases and V by 3 bases; bases with no gene match: 8. CDR3 length: 15 amino acids. The CDR3 DNA reads as TGTGCCAGCAGCGAGATGACAGGGGGGCATTACGAGCAGTACTTC. Residues: CASSEMTGGHYEQYF.

The V call is TRBV11-2, the J call TRBJ2-1; 9 bases align to TRBD2. Germline V gene sequence: CDR1 SGHAT, CDR2 FQNNGV. The junction had 8 bases not matched to a gene; V was cut back by 5 bases and J by 6 bases. CDR3 size: 15 residues. As DNA, the CDR3 is TGTGCCAGCAGCCGAGCGGGAGGACCCGTCAATGAGCAGTTCTTC. Protein sequence: CASSRAGGPVNEQFF.

V is TRBV25-1 and J is TRBJ2-7; 7 bases map to TRBD2. The CDR3 spans 14 residues. J lost 2 bases, V lost 5 bases, and 6 bases had no gene match. The germline gives CDR1 MGHDK, CDR2 SYGVNS. DNA for the CDR3: TGTGCCAGCAGTTGGGGGGGTCCTACCTACGAGCAGTACTTC. Amino acids: CASSWGGPTYEQYF.

The J gene is TRBJ2-7, the V gene TRBV4-1; D may be TRBD1 (6 bases). This CDR3 is 19 amino acids long. Germline CDR1 MGHRA, CDR2 YSYEKL. The germline V and J ends were trimmed by 0 bases and 0 bases, with 21 bases remaining between them. The CDR3: CASSQDKRGWRFFSYEQYF. CDR3 coding DNA: TGCGCCAGCAGCCAAGATAAGAGGGGGTGGAGGTTTTTCTCCTACGAGCAGTACTTC.

The table lists this clone with a few counts. The same CDR3 arises from other DNA sequences in this sample as well. The CDR3 loop is CASSLDRGEQFF. CDR3 nucleotide sequence: TGTGCCAGCAGCTTAGATCGGGGTGAGCAGTTCTTC. V and J are TRBV11-2 and TRBJ2-1, with D tentatively TRBD2 (5 bases). There are 12 residues in the CDR3. Germline V gene data show CDR1 as SGHAT and CDR2 as FQNNGV. The V and J ends lost 0 bases and 9 bases respectively, with 6 bases between them.

The genes are TRBV4-1 and TRBJ2-7; TRBD2 agrees at 16 bases. V lost 6 bases, J lost 4 bases, and 12 bases stayed unmatched. Per germline, CDR1 MGHRA and CDR2 YSYEKL. This CDR3 is 18 amino acids long. CDR3 DNA sequence: TGCGCCAGCAGTCTGGGACTAGCGGGAGGGCCAAGAGGTTACGAGCAGTACTTC. Its protein product is CASSLGLAGGPRGYEQYF.

V and J are TRBV29-1 and TRBJ1-1, with D possibly TRBD1 on 5 matching bases. Germline CDR1 is SQVTM and CDR2 is ANQGSEA. With 6 bases removed from V and 1 base from J, the gap between germline ends came to 21 bases. CDR3 length: 16 residues. The CDR3 sequence: CSVRSGSGIRNTEAFF. For the CDR3, the DNA is TGCAGCGTACGCTCCGGCTCAGGGATTCGGAACACTGAAGCTTTCTTT.

This chain uses TRBV7-2 with TRBJ1-1; D may be TRBD1 (5 bases). Trimming pared 2 bases from V and 0 bases from J, leaving 10 bases between. CDR3 length equals 15 residues. Germline assignment: CDR1 SGHTA and CDR2 FQGNSA. Here the CDR3 reads CASSLFQGLNTEAFF. CDR3 DNA sequence: TGTGCCAGCAGCTTATTTCAGGGATTGAACACTGAAGCTTTCTTT.

The chain recombines TRBV11-2 with TRBJ2-1; D unclear. Germline assignment: CDR1 SGHAT and CDR2 FQNNGV. The CDR3 sequence is 15 residues long. The germline V and J ends were trimmed by 1 base and 4 bases, with 11 bases remaining between them. The CDR3 nucleotides read TGTGCCAGCAGCTTAGGCGCGGAGAGTTACAATGAGCAGTTCTTC. As protein: CASSLGAESYNEQFF.

This clone was counted a few times. V usage is TRBV2 and J usage is TRBJ2-1; 11 nucleotides line up with TRBD2. The CDR3 is made up of 17 amino acids. CDR1 and CDR2 (germline): SNHLY, FYNNEI. J was trimmed by 3 bases and V by 4 bases; bases with no gene match: 8. The CDR3 sequence is CASSALSGRADYNEQFF. The CDR3 DNA is TGTGCCAGCAGTGCTCTTAGCGGGAGGGCCGACTACAATGAGCAGTTCTTC. The whole variable domain, filled in from reference TRBV2 and TRBJ2-1, reads EPEVTQTPSHQVTQMGQEVILRCVPISNHLYFYWYRQILGQKVEFLVSFYNNEISEKSEIFDDQFSVERPDGSNFTLKIRSTKLEDSAMYFCASSALSGRADYNEQFFGPGTRLTVL.

V and J are TRBV18 and TRBJ2-1, with D possibly being TRBD2 (5 bases). The germline V and J ends were trimmed by 2 bases and 8 bases, with 13 bases remaining between them. The CDR3 has 14 amino acids. Germline CDR1 KGHSH, CDR2 LQKENI. CDR3 DNA sequence: TGTGCCAGCTCACCATTCTCGAGGGCCGATGAGCAGTTCTTC. Its translation is CASSPFSRADEQFF. Full variable domain (outside the CDR3, taken from reference TRBV18 and TRBJ2-1): NAGVMQNPRHLVRRRGQEARLRCSPMKGHSHVYWYRQLPEEGLKFMVYLQKENIIDESGMPKERFSAEFPKEGPSILRIQQVVRGDSAAYFCASSPFSRADEQFFGPGTRLTVL.

This clone was observed a handful of times. CDR3 amino acids: CASITGQGAYYSNQPQHF. In DNA, the CDR3 is TGTGCCAGCATCACTGGACAGGGGGCATACTATAGCAATCAGCCCCAGCATTTT. V is TRBV28 and J is TRBJ1-5; 11 bases fit TRBD1. Germline loops: CDR1 MDHEN, CDR2 SYDVKM. The V gene end was trimmed by 7 bases and the J gene end by 0 bases; junction bases not matched to a gene: 11. This CDR3 contains 18 residues.

The rearrangement links TRBV5-1 to TRBJ1-1; D call uncertain. This CDR3 spans 15 amino acids. V lost 4 bases, J lost 1 base, and 14 bases lay in between. The V gene's germline CDR1 is SGHRS and CDR2 YFSETQ. In DNA, the CDR3 is TGCGCCAGCAGCCTAAACTCCGCAGGGAACACTGAAGCTTTCTTT. This gives the protein CASSLNSAGNTEAFF.

The chain uses TRBV4-3 and TRBJ2-2; TRBD2 is a possible D gene (5 bases). The length of the CDR3 is 15 residues. Trimming stripped 1 base from V and 9 bases from J, with 15 bases between. CDR1 and CDR2 (germline): LGHNA, YSLEER. CDR3 sequence (DNA): TGCGCCAGCAGCCAAGGGGGAATGGGAGTCCGGGAGCTGTTTTTT. Translation gives CASSQGGMGVRELFF.

This chain uses TRBV19 with TRBJ2-3; D not resolved. With 4 bases removed from V and 1 base from J, the gap between germline ends came to 6 bases. CDR1 and CDR2 from the germline V gene are LNHDA and SQIVND (reference sequence). This CDR3 contains 13 residues. CDR3: CASSSPGTDTQYF. The CDR3 DNA reads as TGTGCCAGTAGTAGTCCAGGCACAGATACGCAGTATTTT.

V usage is TRBV7-9 and J usage is TRBJ2-7, with 14 bases that match TRBD2. Germline V CDR1 and CDR2: SEHNR, FQNEAQ (reference sequence). Trimming cost V 8 bases and J 0 bases; bases outside gene matches: 9. The CDR3 has 17 amino acids. The CDR3, as DNA: TGTGCCAGCGGGGGACTAGCGGGAGTTCCCCTCTCCTACGAGCAGTACTTC. Amino acid sequence: CASGGLAGVPLSYEQYF.

This clone showed up just a few times. This sequence joins TRBV7-8 and TRBJ2-3, with 11 bases fitting TRBD1. Germline V CDR1 and CDR2: SGHVS, FQNEAQ. V trimming: 0 bases; J trimming: 4 bases; junction bases outside the gene matches: 6. The CDR3 has 17 residues. The CDR3 nucleotides read TGTGCCAGCAGCTTAGCGGACAGGGGGCTCGTGTCAGATACGCAGTATTTT. Its translation is CASSLADRGLVSDTQYF.